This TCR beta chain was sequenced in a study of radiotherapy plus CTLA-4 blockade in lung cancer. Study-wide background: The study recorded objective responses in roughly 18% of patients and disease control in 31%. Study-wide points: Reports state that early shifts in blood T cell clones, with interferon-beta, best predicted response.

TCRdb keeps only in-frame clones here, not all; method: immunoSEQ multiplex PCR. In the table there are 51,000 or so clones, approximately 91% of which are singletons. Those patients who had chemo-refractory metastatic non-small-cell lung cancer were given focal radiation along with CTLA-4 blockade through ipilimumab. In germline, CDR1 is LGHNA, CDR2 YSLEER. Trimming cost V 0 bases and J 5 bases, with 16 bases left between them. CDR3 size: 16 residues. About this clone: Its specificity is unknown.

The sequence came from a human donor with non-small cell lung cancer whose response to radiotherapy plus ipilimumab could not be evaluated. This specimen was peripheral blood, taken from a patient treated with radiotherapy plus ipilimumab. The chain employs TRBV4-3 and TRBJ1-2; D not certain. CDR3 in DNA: TGCGCCAGCAGCCAAGATCAGACTAACGCGGGGTATGGCTACACCTTC. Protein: CASSQDQTNAGYGYTF.